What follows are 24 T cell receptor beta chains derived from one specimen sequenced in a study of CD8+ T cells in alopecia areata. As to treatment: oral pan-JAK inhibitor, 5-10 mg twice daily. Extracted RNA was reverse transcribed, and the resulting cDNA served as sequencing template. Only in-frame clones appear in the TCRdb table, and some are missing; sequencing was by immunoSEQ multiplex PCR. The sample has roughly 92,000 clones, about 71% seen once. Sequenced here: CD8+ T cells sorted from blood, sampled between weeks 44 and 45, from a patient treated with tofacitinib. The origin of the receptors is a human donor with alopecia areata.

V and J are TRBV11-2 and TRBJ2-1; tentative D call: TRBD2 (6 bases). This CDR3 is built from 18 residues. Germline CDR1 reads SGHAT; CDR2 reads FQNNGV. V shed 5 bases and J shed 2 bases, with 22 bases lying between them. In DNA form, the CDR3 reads TGTGCCAGCAGCCGAGACCTACTAGCCCTGGGAACCTACAATGAGCAGTTCTTC. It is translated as CASSRDLLALGTYNEQFF. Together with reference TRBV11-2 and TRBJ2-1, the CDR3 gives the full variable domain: EAGVAQSPRYKIIEKRQSVAFWCNPISGHATLYWYQQILGQGPKLLIQFQNNGVVDDSQLPKDRFSAERLKGVDSTLKIQPAKLEDSAVYLCASSRDLLALGTYNEQFFGPGTRLTVL.

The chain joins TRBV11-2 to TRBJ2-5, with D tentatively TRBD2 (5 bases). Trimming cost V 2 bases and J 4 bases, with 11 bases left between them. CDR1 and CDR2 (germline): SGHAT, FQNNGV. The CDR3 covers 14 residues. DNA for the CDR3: TGTGCCAGCAGCTTAAGTCTAGCTGGAGAGACCCAGTACTTC. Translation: CASSLSLAGETQYF.

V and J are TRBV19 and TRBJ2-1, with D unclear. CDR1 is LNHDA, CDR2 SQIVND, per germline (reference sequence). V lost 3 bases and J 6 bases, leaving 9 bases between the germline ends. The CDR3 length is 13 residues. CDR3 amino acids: CASSISDGNEQFF. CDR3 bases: TGTGCCAGTAGTATTTCAGACGGCAATGAGCAGTTCTTC.

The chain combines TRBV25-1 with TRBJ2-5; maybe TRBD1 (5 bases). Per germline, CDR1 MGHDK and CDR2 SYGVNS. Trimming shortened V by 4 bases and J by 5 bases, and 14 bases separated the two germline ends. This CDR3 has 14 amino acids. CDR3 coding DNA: TGTGCCAGCAGTGTGACAGCTGGGTTGGAGACCCAGTACTTC. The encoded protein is CASSVTAGLETQYF.

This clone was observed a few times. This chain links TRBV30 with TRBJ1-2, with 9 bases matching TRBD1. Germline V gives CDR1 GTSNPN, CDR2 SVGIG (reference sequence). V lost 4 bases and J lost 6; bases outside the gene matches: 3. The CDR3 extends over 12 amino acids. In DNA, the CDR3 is TGTGCCTGGATGACAGGGGGACATGGCTACACCTTC. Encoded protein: CAWMTGGHGYTF.

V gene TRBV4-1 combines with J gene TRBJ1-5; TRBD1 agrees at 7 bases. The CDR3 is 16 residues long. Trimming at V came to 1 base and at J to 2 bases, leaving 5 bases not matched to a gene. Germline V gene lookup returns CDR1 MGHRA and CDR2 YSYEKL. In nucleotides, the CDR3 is TGCGCCAGCAGCCAAGTGGCAGGGGGAGGCAATCAGCCCCAGCATTTT. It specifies CASSQVAGGGNQPQHF.

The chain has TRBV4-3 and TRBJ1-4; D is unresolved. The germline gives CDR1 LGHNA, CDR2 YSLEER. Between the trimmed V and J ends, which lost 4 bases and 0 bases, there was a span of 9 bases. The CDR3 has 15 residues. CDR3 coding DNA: TGCGCCAGCAGCCGCACTGTTACAACTAATGAAAAACTGTTTTTT. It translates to CASSRTVTTNEKLFF.

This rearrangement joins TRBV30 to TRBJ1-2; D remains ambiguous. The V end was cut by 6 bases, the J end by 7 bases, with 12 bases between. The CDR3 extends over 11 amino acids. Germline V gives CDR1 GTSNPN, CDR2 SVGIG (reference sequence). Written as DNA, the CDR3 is TGTGCCTGCACGTGGGGTCGTGGCTACACCTTC. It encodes CACTWGRGYTF.

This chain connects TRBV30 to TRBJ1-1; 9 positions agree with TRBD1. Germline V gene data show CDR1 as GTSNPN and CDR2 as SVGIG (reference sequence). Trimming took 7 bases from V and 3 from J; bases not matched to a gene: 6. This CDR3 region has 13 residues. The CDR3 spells CALTGGADTEAFF. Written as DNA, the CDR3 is TGTGCCTTAACAGGGGGCGCCGACACTGAAGCTTTCTTT.

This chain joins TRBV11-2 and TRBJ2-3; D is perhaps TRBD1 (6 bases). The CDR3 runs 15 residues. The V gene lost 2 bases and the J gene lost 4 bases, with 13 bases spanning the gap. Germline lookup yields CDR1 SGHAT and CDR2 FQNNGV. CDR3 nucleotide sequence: TGTGCCAGCAGCTTATTGACAGGACCCCCAGATACGCAGTATTTT. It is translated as CASSLLTGPPDTQYF.

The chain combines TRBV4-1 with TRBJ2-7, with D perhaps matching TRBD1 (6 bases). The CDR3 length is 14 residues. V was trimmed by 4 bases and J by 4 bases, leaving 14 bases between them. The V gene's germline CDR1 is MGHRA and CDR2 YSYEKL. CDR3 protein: CASSPSTGGYEQYF. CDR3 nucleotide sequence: TGCGCCAGCAGCCCGTCGACAGGCGGGTACGAGCAGTACTTC.

The CDR3, as DNA: TGTGCCTGGAGTCTGTCGTACGAGCAGTACTTC. It is translated as CAWSLSYEQYF. The chain combines TRBV30 with TRBJ2-7; D gene unclear. The CDR3 length is 11 residues. Trimming removed 2 bases from V and 4 bases from J, with 6 bases in between. Germline CDR1 GTSNPN, CDR2 SVGIG (reference sequence).

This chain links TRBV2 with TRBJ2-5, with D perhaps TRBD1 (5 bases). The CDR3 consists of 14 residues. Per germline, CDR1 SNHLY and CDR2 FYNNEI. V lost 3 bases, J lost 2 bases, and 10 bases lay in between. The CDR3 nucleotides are TGTGCCAGCAGTGAGGCAGGGCTACAAGAGACCCAGTACTTC. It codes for CASSEAGLQETQYF.

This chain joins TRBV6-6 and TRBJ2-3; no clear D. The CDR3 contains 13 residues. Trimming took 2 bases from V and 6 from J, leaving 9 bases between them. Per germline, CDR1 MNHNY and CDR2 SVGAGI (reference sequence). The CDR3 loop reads CASSYLEWDTQYF. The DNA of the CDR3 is TGTGCCAGCAGTTACCTCGAATGGGATACGCAGTATTTT.

The CDR3, as DNA: TGTGCCAGCAGCCCTACACGGAACACTGAAGCTTTCTTT. Protein sequence: CASSPTRNTEAFF. This chain links TRBV7-6 with TRBJ1-1; D unresolved. V lost 5 bases, J lost 1 base, and 8 bases lay in between. This CDR3 region has 13 residues. CDR1 SGHVS and CDR2 FNYEAQ come from the germline V gene.

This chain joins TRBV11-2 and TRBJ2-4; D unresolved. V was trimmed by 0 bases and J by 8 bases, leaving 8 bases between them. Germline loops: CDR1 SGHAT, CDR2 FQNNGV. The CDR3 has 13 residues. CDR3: CASSLEGGDIQYF. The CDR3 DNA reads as TGTGCCAGCAGCTTAGAGGGTGGGGACATTCAGTACTTC.

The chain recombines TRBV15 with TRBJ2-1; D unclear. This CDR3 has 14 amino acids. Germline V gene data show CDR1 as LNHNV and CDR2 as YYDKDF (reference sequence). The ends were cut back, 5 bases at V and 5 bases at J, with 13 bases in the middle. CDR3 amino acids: CATSVGNPDNEQFF. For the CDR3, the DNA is TGTGCCACCAGCGTGGGGAACCCCGACAATGAGCAGTTCTTC.

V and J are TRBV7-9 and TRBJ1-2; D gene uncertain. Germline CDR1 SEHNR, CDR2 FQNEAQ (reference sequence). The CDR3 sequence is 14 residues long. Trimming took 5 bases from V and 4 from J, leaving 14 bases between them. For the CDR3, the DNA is TGTGCCAGCAGCCCGGTCTTAGAAGGCTATGGCTACACCTTC. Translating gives CASSPVLEGYGYTF.

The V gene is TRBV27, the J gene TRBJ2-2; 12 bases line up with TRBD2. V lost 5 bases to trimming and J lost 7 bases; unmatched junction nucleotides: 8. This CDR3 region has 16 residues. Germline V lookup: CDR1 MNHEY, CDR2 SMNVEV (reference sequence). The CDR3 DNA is TGTGCCAGCAGTCCCAGACTAGCGGGAGTGGGCGGGGAGCTGTTTTTT. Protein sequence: CASSPRLAGVGGELFF.

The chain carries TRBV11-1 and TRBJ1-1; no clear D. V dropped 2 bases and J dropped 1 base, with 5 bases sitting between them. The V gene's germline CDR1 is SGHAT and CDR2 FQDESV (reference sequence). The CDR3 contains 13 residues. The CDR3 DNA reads TGTGCCAGCAGCTTATCAGCGAACACTGAAGCTTTCTTT. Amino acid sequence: CASSLSANTEAFF.

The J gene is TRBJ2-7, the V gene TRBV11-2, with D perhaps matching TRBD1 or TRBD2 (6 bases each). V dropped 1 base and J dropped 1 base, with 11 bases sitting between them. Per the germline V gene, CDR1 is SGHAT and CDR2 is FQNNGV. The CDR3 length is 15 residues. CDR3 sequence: CASSLGGGQSYEQYF. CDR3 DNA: TGTGCCAGCAGCTTAGGTGGGGGGCAGTCCTACGAGCAGTACTTC.

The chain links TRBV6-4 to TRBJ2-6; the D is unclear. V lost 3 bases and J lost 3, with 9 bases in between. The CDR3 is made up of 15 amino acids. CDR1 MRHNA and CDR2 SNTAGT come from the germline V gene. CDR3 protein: CASSDSRSGANVLTF. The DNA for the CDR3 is TGTGCCAGCAGTGATTCCAGGAGTGGGGCCAACGTCCTGACTTTC.

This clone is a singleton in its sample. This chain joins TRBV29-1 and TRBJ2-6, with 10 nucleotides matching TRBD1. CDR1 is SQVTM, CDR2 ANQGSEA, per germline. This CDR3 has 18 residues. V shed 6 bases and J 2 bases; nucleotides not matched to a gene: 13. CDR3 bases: TGCAGCGTCTCCGGGACAGGGGTTTATTATGCTGGGGCCAACGTCCTGACTTTC. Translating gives CSVSGTGVYYAGANVLTF.

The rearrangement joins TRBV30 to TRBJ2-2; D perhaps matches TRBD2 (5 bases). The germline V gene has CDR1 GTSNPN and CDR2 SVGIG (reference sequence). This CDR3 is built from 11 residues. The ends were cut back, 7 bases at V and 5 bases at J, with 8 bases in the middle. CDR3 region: CASSGTGELFF. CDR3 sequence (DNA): TGTGCCTCCTCGGGAACCGGGGAGCTGTTTTTT.